A single T cell receptor (beta chain) is shown here with its context. Its antigen is as yet unknown. Profiled with immunoSEQ multiplex PCR; TCRdb holds only in-frame clones, not every one. This table has about 25,000 clones, roughly 75% appearing once. Germline CDR1 SGDLS, CDR2 YYNGEE. Trimming took 4 bases from V and 4 from J, leaving 21 bases between them. The CDR3 extends over 16 amino acids. The authors isolated CD4+ T cells after around nine days of culture. The data derive from a study of vaccination effects on CD4 cells after COVID-19. The rearrangement links TRBV9 to TRBJ2-7; a weak D match, TRBD1 (5 bases). The receptor comes from a human donor who received a COVID-19 vaccine. The source material was CD4+ T cells from PBMCs cultured without peptide, sampled before COVID-19 vaccination. CDR3 DNA sequence: TGTGCCAGCAGCCCTCGTGGGGCTGGACCCTATTACGAGCAGTACTTC. Residues: CASSPRGAGPYYEQYF. The complete variable domain, with remaining parts taken from reference TRBV9 and TRBJ2-7, reads DSGVTQTPKHLITATGQRVTLRCSPRSGDLSVYWYQQSLDQGLQFLIQYYNGEERAKGNILERFSAQQFPDLHSELNLSSLELGDSALYFCASSPRGAGPYYEQYFGPGTRLTVT.